This TCR beta chain derives from a study of blood T cell repertoires in COVID-19. Across the study: Sample material is recorded as cDNA or gDNA derived from T cells, B-cell-depleted T cells, or PBMCs.

Original handling: Amplification of reference gene primers provided the estimated nucleated cell counts. TCRdb's copy holds only in-frame clones and misses some; the assay was immunoSEQ multiplex PCR. D and trimming were read from the DNA, whereas the V and J calls and clone size are those reported in that table. The table lists about 240,000 clones, around 83% of them singletons. CDR1 and CDR2 from the germline V gene are SNHLY and FYNNEI. The length of the CDR3 is 14 residues. V was trimmed by 4 bases and J by 1 base, leaving 5 bases between them. This clone has just a few counts. The Seattle patients joined while their infection was active and were tracked longitudinally afterward.

V is TRBV2 and J is TRBJ1-6, with D perhaps TRBD1 (5 bases). The source of this sequence is a woman aged 50 to 60 with COVID-19, enrolled during active disease. Sequenced sample: peripheral blood. CDR3 residues: CASSAGSYNSPLHF. In nucleotides, the CDR3 is TGTGCCAGCAGTGCAGGGTCCTATAATTCACCCCTCCACTTT.